This TCR beta chain was identified during a study of blood T cell repertoires in COVID-19. Across the study: Collection of acute and convalescent COVID-19 samples took place in the United States, Italy and Spain. T cells, B-cell-depleted T cells, or PBMCs provided the cDNA or gDNA that served as material.

Methods used by the authors: Scientists estimated how many nucleated cells there were by amplifying reference gene primers. Here immunoSEQ multiplex PCR was the method, and the copy in TCRdb shows in-frame clones only, minus some. The V and J calls and clone size are taken from that table; D and trimming were inferred from the DNA. Of more than 200,000 clones listed, roughly 80% are singletons. From germline, CDR1 is MNHEY and CDR2 SVGEGT. The CDR3 has 15 residues. V was clipped by 6 bases and J by 0 bases, with 15 bases between them. Material: peripheral blood. The sequence was obtained from a woman over 75 with acute or convalescent COVID-19. V usage is TRBV6-2 or TRBV6-3 and J usage is TRBJ2-7; perhaps TRBD2 as D (6 bases). The CDR3 DNA follows: TGTGCCAGCAGCCCAAGGGGAGGACTCTCCTACGAGCAGTACTTC. Translated, it gives CASSPRGGLSYEQYF.